These 24 T cell receptor beta chains were sequenced from one sample in a study of patients and donors after allogeneic stem cell transplantation. TCRdb reprocessed the RT-PCR reads via MiXCR and lists one record per CDR3 protein. Among 200,000 to 250,000 distinct CDR3 sequences listed, 13% to 15% were seen once. Sequenced input: blood, either unsorted or a sorted T cell fraction (not recorded which). The receptors come from a human donor who was either an allogeneic HSCT recipient or a stem cell or donor lymphocyte infusion donor (not recorded which). It is not recorded whose cells these are; they may come from a transplant donor.

This chain uses TRBV10-3 with TRBJ2-2; TRBD2 is a possible D gene (5 bases). This CDR3 is 15 amino acids long. Trimming cost V 7 bases and J 4 bases, with 16 bases left between them. Germline V gene data show CDR1 as ENHRY and CDR2 as SYGVKD. The CDR3 DNA reads TGTGCCATCAAAGGGCGGGTTTTGGGCACCGGGGAGCTGTTTTTT. It encodes CAIKGRVLGTGELFF.

This clonotype was found many times. The V and J genes are TRBV20-1 and TRBJ1-1; 8 nucleotides line up with TRBD1. The CDR3 loop spans 15 amino acids. Per germline, CDR1 DFQATT and CDR2 SNEGSKA (reference sequence). Germline trimming cut 5 bases from V and 1 base from J; bases unmatched to any gene: 9. The CDR3 nucleotides are TGCAGTGCTGCGCGGACAGGGTGGCAGAACACTGAAGCTTTCTTT. This sequence encodes CSAARTGWQNTEAFF.

This chain's CDR3 is CASSPPDYGYTF. The CDR3 nucleotides are TGTGCCAGCTCACCACCAGATTATGGCTACACCTTC. This chain links TRBV18 with TRBJ1-2; D remains ambiguous. Germline V gene lookup returns CDR1 KGHSH and CDR2 LQKENI. CDR3 length: 12 amino acids. The ends were cut back, 0 bases at V and 5 bases at J, with 4 bases in the middle.

The chain links TRBV6-5 to TRBJ2-2; D is perhaps TRBD2 (5 bases). This CDR3 is built from 14 residues. V was shortened by 5 bases and J by 3 bases, with 10 bases between the two germline ends. Per germline, CDR1 MNHEY and CDR2 SVGAGI. The CDR3: CASSHPRDTGELFF. DNA of the CDR3: TGTGCCAGCAGTCACCCGAGGGACACCGGGGAGCTGTTTTTT.

This clonotype was counted a few times. The V call is TRBV6-6, the J call TRBJ1-2; D gene uncertain. The V gene lost 3 bases and the J gene lost 7 bases, with 12 bases spanning the gap. Germline V gene lookup returns CDR1 MNHNY and CDR2 SVGAGI (reference sequence). The CDR3 length is 13 residues. In nucleotides, the CDR3 is TGTGCCAGCAGTTATATCGGGGAGGTTGGCTACACCTTC. As protein: CASSYIGEVGYTF.

V is TRBV12-3 or TRBV12-4 and J is TRBJ2-1; 10 positions match TRBD2. Germline trimming cut 6 bases from V and 3 bases from J; bases unmatched to any gene: 5. The CDR3 spans 15 residues. In DNA form, the CDR3 reads TGTGCCAGCAGGATAATAGCGGGAGGCTACAATGAGCAGTTCTTC. Translation: CASRIIAGGYNEQFF.

This clonotype was picked up a small number of times. The chain carries TRBV21-1 and TRBJ2-7. TRBV21-1 is a listed pseudogene. This CDR3 is 15 amino acids long. The CDR3 region has the DNA TGTGCCAGCAGCATAGACTGGACGGATTTCTACGAGCAGTACTTC. It encodes CASSIDWTDFYEQYF.

This clonotype turned up a few times. The chain carries TRBV20-1 and TRBJ2-3; 8 nucleotides agree with TRBD2. CDR3 length equals 17 residues. The J segment lost 4 bases and the V segment lost 0 bases, leaving 12 bases of the junction unmatched. Per the germline V gene, CDR1 is DFQATT and CDR2 is SNEGSKA (reference sequence). The CDR3, as DNA: TGCAGTGCTAGAGACCCTCTGGCTAGCGGGTCCTCAGATACGCAGTATTTT. This encodes CSARDPLASGSSDTQYF.

In this sample, this clonotype turned up many times. The V call is TRBV12-3 or TRBV12-4, the J call TRBJ2-7; the match to TRBD2 covers 13 bases. V dropped 5 bases and J dropped 2; count of bases not matched to a gene: 6. The length of the CDR3 is 16 residues. This chain's CDR3 is CASSGGLAGNPYEQYF. CDR3 nucleotide sequence: TGTGCCAGCAGTGGGGGACTAGCGGGAAATCCCTACGAGCAGTACTTC.

This sequence joins TRBV5-1 and TRBJ1-4; the match to TRBD1 covers 10 bases. Germline trimming cut 4 bases from V and 5 bases from J; bases unmatched to any gene: 17. Looked up from germline, CDR1 is SGHRS and CDR2 is YFSETQ. CDR3 size: 19 residues. CDR3 coding DNA: TGCGCCAGCAGCATCCGGCCGGGACAGGGGTTAAAGGGGAATGAAAAACTGTTTTTT. It encodes CASSIRPGQGLKGNEKLFF.

J is TRBJ1-1 and V is TRBV14, with 10 positions matching TRBD1. Trimming took 7 bases from V and 5 from J; bases not matched to a gene: 4. The CDR3 is made up of 13 amino acids. CDR1 SGHDN and CDR2 FVKESK come from the germline V gene. This CDR3 is CASKGQGRTEAFF. In DNA form, the CDR3 reads TGTGCCAGCAAGGGACAGGGGAGAACTGAAGCTTTCTTT. The whole variable domain, remainder taken from reference TRBV14 and TRBJ1-1, is EAGVTQFPSHSVIEKGQTVTLRCDPISGHDNLYWYRRVMGKEIKFLLHFVKESKQDESGMPNNRFLAERTGGTYSTLKVQPAELEDSGVYFCASKGQGRTEAFFGQGTRLTVV.

This chain links TRBV6-4 with TRBJ1-6; D perhaps matches TRBD1 (5 bases). The CDR3 extends over 15 amino acids. Germline lookup yields CDR1 MRHNA and CDR2 SNTAGT. Trimming stripped 4 bases from V and 4 bases from J, with 11 bases between. The CDR3 loop reads CASSGRAGYNSPLHF. DNA for the CDR3: TGTGCCAGCAGTGGCAGGGCCGGGTATAATTCACCCCTCCACTTT.

Only a few counts were recorded for this clonotype. The chain combines TRBV20-1 with TRBJ2-7; 10 positions match TRBD2. Germline CDR1 reads DFQATT; CDR2 reads SNEGSKA (reference sequence). With 0 bases clipped from V and 5 bases from J, the junction kept 7 bases outside the gene matches. The CDR3 sequence is 15 residues long. The CDR3 is CSARDQREGLNEQYF. CDR3 DNA sequence: TGCAGTGCTAGAGACCAGCGGGAGGGCCTGAACGAGCAGTACTTC.

This clonotype appeared a few times. The genes are TRBV7-2 and TRBJ2-3, with TRBD2 matching over 7 bases. Germline-derived CDR1 and CDR2 are SGHTA and FQGNSA. The CDR3 spans 15 residues. J gave up 1 base and V 3 bases, and 4 bases lay outside the gene matches. The CDR3 nucleotides read TGTGCCAGCAGCTTCCGAGCGGGGCGCACAGATACGCAGTATTTT. Its translation is CASSFRAGRTDTQYF.

This clonotype was seen a few times. This sequence joins TRBV7-3 and TRBJ1-1; D gene uncertain. Per germline, CDR1 SGHTA and CDR2 FQGTGA. Trimming took off 2 bases at V and 1 base at J, with 8 bases between the two ends. The CDR3 runs 14 residues. The CDR3 DNA reads TGTGCCAGCAGCTTATACGGCGGGAACACTGAAGCTTTCTTT. This gives the protein CASSLYGGNTEAFF.

This clonotype appeared a few times. This chain connects TRBV19 to TRBJ1-1; TRBD1 agrees at 7 bases. Trimming took 5 bases from V and 5 from J; bases not matched to a gene: 11. Germline loops: CDR1 LNHDA, CDR2 SQIVND (reference sequence). The CDR3 extends over 15 amino acids. The CDR3 DNA reads TGTGCCAGTAGTCCCCCAGGAGGGGGCATGACTGAAGCTTTCTTT. Encoded protein: CASSPPGGGMTEAFF.

This clonotype was seen at least ten times. The chain carries TRBV29-1 and TRBJ2-7, with 7 nucleotides matching TRBD1. V lost 4 bases and J lost 5; bases outside the gene matches: 8. This CDR3 is built from 13 residues. Germline CDR1 reads SQVTM; CDR2 reads ANQGSEA. This chain's CDR3 is CSVGTGVSDEQYF. In DNA form, the CDR3 reads TGCAGCGTTGGTACAGGGGTAAGCGACGAGCAGTACTTC.

A few counts support this clonotype. V gene TRBV2 combines with J gene TRBJ1-3; no clear D gene. Between the trimmed V and J ends, which lost 8 bases and 0 bases, there was a span of 11 bases. This CDR3 region has 14 residues. Germline values: CDR1 SNHLY, CDR2 FYNNEI. For the CDR3, the DNA is TGTGCCAGCCTCCGGGAACACTCTGGAAACACCATATATTTT. This encodes CASLREHSGNTIYF.

There are many counts of this clonotype. V gene TRBV4-2 combines with J gene TRBJ2-7; D is possibly TRBD2 (6 bases). The CDR3 totals 15 residues. V lost 2 bases to trimming and J lost 0 bases, with 11 bases between them. Germline V lookup: CDR1 LGHNA, CDR2 YNFKEQ. The DNA of the CDR3 is TGTGCCAGCAGCCAACAAGGAGGGATCTCCTACGAGCAGTACTTC. This gives the protein CASSQQGGISYEQYF.

This clonotype was observed a few times. This chain joins TRBV19 and TRBJ2-2, with a weak D call TRBD2 (5 bases). V was pared by 3 bases and J by 2 bases, with 10 bases between. The CDR3 loop spans 15 amino acids. CDR1 LNHDA and CDR2 SQIVND come from the germline V gene (reference sequence). The DNA for the CDR3 is TGTGCCAGTAGTATCAGCGGTACAAACACCGGGGAGCTGTTTTTT. Its protein is CASSISGTNTGELFF.

This sequence joins TRBV29-1 and TRBJ1-1; D not certain. Germline CDR1 reads SQVTM; CDR2 reads ANQGSEA. CDR3 length: 15 amino acids. V gave up 5 bases and J gave up 6 bases, with 22 bases separating them. The CDR3 protein is CSVRREQSRVAEAFF. DNA of the CDR3: TGCAGCGTTCGGAGAGAGCAGAGCAGAGTGGCTGAAGCTTTCTTT. The full variable domain, completed using reference TRBV29-1 and TRBJ1-1, is SAVISQKPSRDICQRGTSLTIQCQVDSQVTMMFWYRQQPGQSLTLIATANQGSEATYESGFVIDKFPISRPNLTFSTLTVSNMSPEDSSIYLCSVRREQSRVAEAFFGQGTRLTVV.

This clonotype was picked up many times. The chain couples TRBV2 to TRBJ2-7; possibly TRBD2 for D (5 bases). Trimming cost V 7 bases and J 6 bases, with 10 bases left between them. Per the germline V gene, CDR1 is SNHLY and CDR2 is FYNNEI. The CDR3 totals 11 residues. The CDR3 region is CASTSKSEQYF. In DNA, the CDR3 is TGTGCCAGCACTAGCAAGAGCGAGCAGTACTTC.

The CDR3 here is CASSFTEETQYF. CDR3 coding DNA: TGTGCCAGCAGTTTTACCGAAGAGACCCAGTACTTC. The chain joins TRBV12-3 or TRBV12-4 to TRBJ2-5; D remains ambiguous. Trimming took off 3 bases at V and 3 bases at J, with 5 bases between the two ends. CDR3 size: 12 residues.

This clonotype occurred many times. The chain uses TRBV3-1 and TRBJ2-1, with D maybe TRBD2 (6 bases). Deletions cut 0 bases from V and 10 bases from J, with 19 bases between. CDR1 and CDR2 from the germline V gene are LGHDT and YNNKEL (reference sequence). The CDR3 has 16 amino acids. This chain's CDR3 is CASSQDIGSSAREQFF. For the CDR3, the DNA is TGTGCCAGCAGCCAAGATATCGGGAGTAGCGCCAGGGAGCAGTTCTTC.